A single sample gave rise to the 32 T cell receptor beta chains below, sequenced in a study of T cell repertoires in aging, cancer and after chemotherapy. TRB rearrangements spanning V, D and J were amplified using mixed TRB-A/B primers. TCRdb processed the multiplex PCR reads anew with MiXCR; each CDR3 protein has one entry. Of about 480 distinct CDR3 sequences in the sample, approximately 22% were seen once. TCR beta rearrangements were amplified from peripheral blood genomic DNA. Material for sequencing was blood. The receptors were gathered from a human donor with a blood cancer. The donor label of this sample is uncertain.

By share, this clonotype ranks as medium-sized. The genes are TRBV5-6 and TRBJ2-3; D remains unclear. Trimming left V 3 bases short and J 0 bases short, with 11 bases between. The CDR3 is made up of 15 amino acids. From germline, CDR1 is SGHDT and CDR2 YYEEEE. CDR3 DNA: TGTGCCAGCAGCTCCCGGTCAGATAGCACAGATACGCAGTATTTT. Translation: CASSSRSDSTDTQYF.

The chain recombines TRBV4-2 with TRBJ2-7; 7 nucleotides match TRBD1. The CDR3 has 15 residues. CDR1 LGHNA and CDR2 YNFKEQ come from the germline V gene. J was trimmed by 1 base and V by 4 bases; bases with no gene match: 7. The CDR3 nucleotides are TGTGCCAGCAGCCCCCAGCGGACAGGATCCTACGAGCAGTACTTC. This translates into CASSPQRTGSYEQYF.

J is TRBJ2-3 and V is TRBV7-9, with TRBD2 matching over 8 bases. Per germline, CDR1 SEHNR and CDR2 FQNEAQ (reference sequence). The length of the CDR3 is 17 residues. The trim removed 3 bases at V and 3 bases at J, leaving 11 bases unmatched. CDR3 nucleotides: TGTGCCAGCAGCTTGGGTCGGGCAGGGACTAGGACAGATACGCAGTATTTT. This encodes CASSLGRAGTRTDTQYF.

This clonotype is judged large (0.1 to 1%). The chain is built from TRBV29-1 and TRBJ1-1; D possibly corresponds to TRBD1 (5 bases). In germline, CDR1 is SQVTM, CDR2 ANQGSEA. V was shortened by 7 bases and J by 0 bases, with 9 bases between the two germline ends. The CDR3 has 12 amino acids. CDR3 DNA: TGCAGCGCCGGGGACGTGAACACTGAAGCTTTCTTT. It is translated as CSAGDVNTEAFF.

As regards this clonotype: Germline and junction disagree at one end, which may indicate a read error. The V call is TRBV5-4, the J call TRBJ2-5; D may match TRBD1 or TRBD2 (5 bases each). Germline lookup yields CDR1 SGHNT and CDR2 YYREEE (reference sequence). CDR3 size: 13 residues. DNA for the CDR3: TGTGCCAGCTTATCTGGGACCGAGGGAAGGGCGCACTTC. It encodes CASLSGTEGRAHF.

This clonotype was observed a handful of times. The chain recombines TRBV12-3 or TRBV12-4 with TRBJ2-4; D may match TRBD1 or TRBD2 (5 bases each). V was trimmed by 3 bases and J by 2 bases, leaving 8 bases between them. This CDR3 spans 14 amino acids. The CDR3 sequence is CASSFGGSKNIQYF. Here the CDR3 DNA reads TGTGCCAGCAGTTTTGGGGGATCCAAAAACATTCAGTACTTC.

This chain connects TRBV7-2 to TRBJ2-1; 8 bases line up with TRBD1. Trimming removed 2 bases from V and 9 bases from J; junction bases left unmatched: 18. The CDR3 is 18 amino acids. Per the germline V gene, CDR1 is SGHTA and CDR2 is FQGNSA. The CDR3 sequence: CTSSLPRSRGRFSGEQFF. The CDR3 DNA is TGTACCAGCAGCTTACCACGGTCCAGGGGGCGATTTTCTGGTGAGCAGTTCTTC. The entire variable domain, with the rest obtained from reference TRBV7-2 and TRBJ2-1, is as follows: GAGVSQSPSNKVTEKGKDVELRCDPISGHTALYWYRQSLGQGLEFLIYFQGNSAPDKSGLPSDRFSAERTGGSVSTLTIQRTQQEDSAVYLCTSSLPRSRGRFSGEQFFGPGTRLTVL.

This rearrangement joins TRBV11-3 to TRBJ2-7; 9 bases match TRBD2. Trimming cost V 6 bases and J 1 base; bases outside gene matches: 7. Germline-derived CDR1 and CDR2 are SGHNT and YENEEA. CDR3 length: 15 residues. The CDR3 spells CASRSAGGGSYEQYF. The CDR3 nucleotides are TGTGCCAGCAGATCTGCGGGAGGGGGGTCCTACGAGCAGTACTTC.

In the case of this clonotype: This may be a read error: a much more frequent sequence differs by one nucleotide. The V call is TRBV6-1, the J call TRBJ1-1; D gene ambiguous. The germline V gene encodes CDR1 MNHNS and CDR2 SASEGT. The CDR3 is made up of 13 amino acids. With 7 bases removed from V and 5 bases from J, the gap between germline ends came to 14 bases. Written as DNA, the CDR3 is TGTGCCAGCAAGAGTCCCCAGGAGACTGAAGCTTTCTTT. Protein product: CASKSPQETEAFF.

This clonotype is deemed large. CDR3 DNA sequence: TGTGCCAGTAGGGGGCAGCGGGAGGTCACAGATACGCAGTATTTT. Amino acids: CASRGQREVTDTQYF. The chain links TRBV27 to TRBJ2-3; 9 nucleotides line up with TRBD2. The germline CDR1 and CDR2 sequences are MNHEY and SMNVEV (reference sequence). The CDR3 loop spans 15 amino acids. J was trimmed by 2 bases and V by 9 bases; bases with no gene match: 9.

This clonotype ranks as hyperexpanded (1% or more). This sequence joins TRBV5-4 and TRBJ2-5; tentatively, D is TRBD1 (6 bases). Germline assignment: CDR1 SGHNT and CDR2 YYREEE (reference sequence). There are 15 residues in the CDR3. Between the trimmed V and J ends, which lost 1 base and 6 bases, there was a span of 16 bases. Here the CDR3 reads CASSLFPPGVKTQYF. CDR3 in DNA: TGTGCCAGCAGCTTGTTCCCGCCAGGGGTAAAGACCCAGTACTTC.

Only a few counts were recorded for this clonotype. J is TRBJ1-5 and V is TRBV28; D unresolved. Germline V CDR1 and CDR2: MDHEN, SYDVKM. The CDR3 extends over 12 amino acids. V was pared by 8 bases and J by 0 bases, with 5 bases between. The CDR3 loop reads CASRFSNQPQHF. The CDR3 DNA reads as TGTGCCAGCCGATTTAGCAATCAGCCCCAGCATTTT.

Of note for this clonotype: Its ends do not fully match the called genes, so a read error is possible. The chain couples TRBV4-2 to TRBJ2-3, with 16 bases aligning to TRBD2. Germline loops: CDR1 LGHNA, CDR2 YNFKEQ. The CDR3 runs to 20 residues. This CDR3 is CASSQVVPGLAGGPPDTQYF. The DNA for the CDR3 is TGCGCCAGCAGCCAAGTTGTCCCGGGACTAGCGGGGGGGCCCCCAGATACGCAGTATTTT.

This clonotype is large within its sample. The chain carries TRBV13 and TRBJ2-7, with 8 positions matching TRBD1. V trimming: 5 bases; J trimming: 3 bases; junction bases outside the gene matches: 6. CDR1 and CDR2 (germline): PRHDT, FYEKMQ (reference sequence). The CDR3 contains 14 residues. The CDR3 is CASSDRGPYYEQYF. DNA of the CDR3: TGTGCCAGCAGCGACAGGGGTCCCTACTACGAGCAGTACTTC.

The rearrangement joins TRBV7-2 to TRBJ2-5, with D tentatively TRBD2 (5 bases). From germline, CDR1 is SGHTA and CDR2 FQGNSA. The CDR3 runs 12 residues. The germline V and J ends were trimmed by 5 bases and 9 bases, with 13 bases remaining between them. CDR3 region: CASSIEGVSQYF. The CDR3 nucleotides are TGTGCCAGCAGCATAGAGGGAGTTTCCCAGTACTTC.

This clonotype is medium-sized by share. The CDR3 coding sequence is TGTGCCTGGAGTGTAGGGACACTTGAAGCTTTCTTT. Translation: CAWSVGTLEAFF. This chain links TRBV30 with TRBJ1-1; D perhaps matches TRBD1 (6 bases). This CDR3 is built from 12 residues. V was trimmed by 0 bases and J by 7 bases, leaving 9 bases between them. In germline, CDR1 is GTSNPN, CDR2 SVGIG (reference sequence).

This chain links TRBV28 with TRBJ2-2, with 8 positions matching TRBD1. V shed 6 bases and J 2 bases; nucleotides not matched to a gene: 11. The CDR3 loop spans 17 amino acids. CDR1 and CDR2 (germline): MDHEN, SYDVKM. CDR3 nucleotides: TGTGCCAGCAGCCACAGGGGGGCAGGGGGTAACACCGGGGAGCTGTTTTTT. It is translated as CASSHRGAGGNTGELFF.

The rearrangement links TRBV20-1 to TRBJ2-5; D remains unclear. Trimming stripped 5 bases from V and 2 bases from J, with 3 bases between. The CDR3 length is 10 residues. Germline V gene lookup returns CDR1 DFQATT and CDR2 SNEGSKA (reference sequence). The CDR3: CSAHQETQYF. In nucleotides, the CDR3 is TGCAGTGCTCATCAAGAGACCCAGTACTTC.

Sample share makes this clonotype medium-sized. The genes are TRBV18 and TRBJ2-1; D uncertain. CDR1 and CDR2 (germline): KGHSH, LQKENI. Trimming removed 2 bases from V and 15 bases from J, with 14 bases in between. The CDR3 has 12 amino acids. CDR3: CASSPELVVLFF. CDR3 nucleotide sequence: TGTGCCAGCTCACCAGAGTTGGTAGTGCTGTTCTTC.

This clonotype is medium-sized by share. J is TRBJ2-3 and V is TRBV27, with 10 bases aligning to TRBD2. This CDR3 has 14 residues. The junction had 7 bases not matched to a gene; V was cut back by 5 bases and J by 8 bases. Germline V gives CDR1 MNHEY, CDR2 SMNVEV (reference sequence). As DNA, the CDR3 is TGTGCCAGCAGTCCAGCGGGAGGGCCGGTTACGCAGTATTTT. It codes for CASSPAGGPVTQYF.

This clonotype is judged medium-sized (0.01 to 0.1%). This chain uses TRBV6-6 with TRBJ2-7, with a weak D call TRBD1 (6 bases). Germline V gene sequence: CDR1 MNHNY, CDR2 SVGAGI (reference sequence). The CDR3 extends over 14 amino acids. The ends were cut back, 0 bases at V and 1 base at J, with 7 bases in the middle. This CDR3 is CASSYSDRSYEQYF. CDR3 coding DNA: TGTGCCAGCAGTTACTCGGACAGATCCTACGAGCAGTACTTC.

Relative to its sample, this clonotype is medium-sized (0.01 to 0.1%). J is TRBJ2-1 and V is TRBV19; 8 positions match TRBD2. Germline loops: CDR1 LNHDA, CDR2 SQIVND (reference sequence). This CDR3 is 15 amino acids long. The V segment lost 2 bases and the J segment 4 bases; nucleotides outside the gene matches: 4. The CDR3 nucleotides read TGTGCCAGTAGTATATTAAGCGGGGGTTACAATGAGCAGTTCTTC. This encodes CASSILSGGYNEQFF. The full variable domain, with the rest looked up from reference TRBV19 and TRBJ2-1, is DGGITQSPKYLFRKEGQNVTLSCEQNLNHDAMYWYRQDPGQGLRLIYYSQIVNDFQKGDIAEGYSVSREKKESFPLTVTSAQKNPTAFYLCASSILSGGYNEQFFGPGTRLTVL.

This clonotype is large (0.1 to 1%). This chain uses TRBV18 with TRBJ1-4, with D perhaps matching TRBD1 (6 bases). Per germline, CDR1 KGHSH and CDR2 LQKENI. The length of the CDR3 is 15 residues. Trimming removed 3 bases from V and 5 bases from J, with 13 bases in between. This chain's CDR3 is CASSPQGRANEKLFF. CDR3 sequence (DNA): TGTGCCAGCTCACCGCAGGGGCGGGCGAATGAAAAACTGTTTTTT. The whole variable domain, filled in from reference TRBV18 and TRBJ1-4, reads NAGVMQNPRHLVRRRGQEARLRCSPMKGHSHVYWYRQLPEEGLKFMVYLQKENIIDESGMPKERFSAEFPKEGPSILRIQQVVRGDSAAYFCASSPQGRANEKLFFGSGTQLSVL.

This chain links TRBV7-2 with TRBJ1-4; D gene ambiguous. CDR3 size: 16 residues. Germline V gene sequence: CDR1 SGHTA, CDR2 FQGNSA. Deletions cut 6 bases from V and 0 bases from J, with 14 bases between. The CDR3 bases are TGTGCCAGCAGTGAAGCGGGGATTACAACTAATGAAAAACTGTTTTTT. Translating it yields CASSEAGITTNEKLFF.

By share, this clonotype counts as medium-sized. The chain combines TRBV19 with TRBJ1-1, with a weak D call TRBD1 (5 bases). V dropped 4 bases and J dropped 5 bases, with 11 bases sitting between them. This CDR3 has 13 residues. Germline CDR1 reads LNHDA; CDR2 reads SQIVND (reference sequence). The CDR3 bases are TGTGCCAGTAGTACCCAAAGGGGAACTGAAGCTTTCTTT. It codes for CASSTQRGTEAFF.

This clonotype was recorded a few times. The CDR3 bases are TGTGCCAGCAGTTCGGGCCCGGAGCAGTACTTC. It encodes CASSSGPEQYF. The rearrangement links TRBV28 to TRBJ2-7, with no clear D. The CDR3 loop spans 11 amino acids. Trimming took 4 bases from V and 7 from J, leaving 8 bases between them. CDR1 is MDHEN, CDR2 SYDVKM, per germline.

Within the sample, this clonotype is medium-sized. This sequence joins TRBV29-1 and TRBJ1-1, with a tentative D call TRBD1 (5 bases). Germline-derived CDR1 and CDR2 are SQVTM and ANQGSEA. The CDR3 is made up of 12 amino acids. Here the CDR3 DNA reads TGCAGTTTTATACGGGGGGACACTGAAGCTTTCTTT. Its protein is CSFIRGDTEAFF.

J is TRBJ1-3 and V is TRBV28; 7 nucleotides match TRBD1. The CDR3 extends over 15 amino acids. Germline V lookup: CDR1 MDHEN, CDR2 SYDVKM. V gave up 5 bases and J gave up 3 bases; unmatched junction bases: 7. The CDR3 is CASSLGGANGNTIYF. Here the CDR3 DNA reads TGTGCCAGCAGTCTAGGGGGCGCGAATGGAAACACCATATATTTT.

This clonotype is hyperexpanded in the sample. The rearrangement links TRBV2 to TRBJ1-5; D ambiguous. CDR1 is SNHLY, CDR2 FYNNEI, per germline. The CDR3 consists of 12 residues. V lost 8 bases and J lost 4, with 9 bases in between. CDR3 DNA: TGTGCCAGCGGGTCATTAAATCAGCCCCAGCATTTT. Translating gives CASGSLNQPQHF. Looking up the rest from reference TRBV2 and TRBJ1-5 gives the full variable domain: EPEVTQTPSHQVTQMGQEVILRCVPISNHLYFYWYRQILGQKVEFLVSFYNNEISEKSEIFDDQFSVERPDGSNFTLKIRSTKLEDSAMYFCASGSLNQPQHFGDGTRLSIL.

In this sample, this clonotype is medium-sized (0.01 to 0.1%). J is TRBJ2-1 and V is TRBV4-3; no definite D call. Germline lookup yields CDR1 LGHNA and CDR2 YSLEER. The CDR3 has 14 amino acids. Trimming shortened V by 6 bases and J by 10 bases, and 19 bases separated the two germline ends. CDR3 in DNA: TGCGCCAGCAGTCGAACTCTAGGGTTAATAGAGCAGTTCTTC. Amino acids: CASSRTLGLIEQFF.

This rearrangement joins TRBV6-2 or TRBV6-3 to TRBJ2-3; D tentatively fits TRBD1 or TRBD2 (6 bases each). Between the trimmed V and J ends, which lost 7 bases and 3 bases, there was a span of 8 bases. The V gene's germline CDR1 is MNHEY and CDR2 SVGEGT. This CDR3 spans 12 amino acids. The CDR3 is CASKGGTDTQYF. CDR3 DNA: TGTGCCAGCAAAGGGGGGACAGATACGCAGTATTTT.

J is TRBJ2-5 and V is TRBV6-6, with 10 bases matching TRBD2. Germline assignment: CDR1 MNHNY and CDR2 SVGAGI (reference sequence). The V gene end was trimmed by 7 bases and the J gene end by 2 bases; junction bases not matched to a gene: 19. The CDR3 is 19 amino acids. CDR3 region: CASTGGGTSGKSRQETQYF. Written as DNA, the CDR3 is TGTGCCAGCACCGGGGGGGGAACTAGCGGGAAGTCGAGGCAAGAGACCCAGTACTTC.